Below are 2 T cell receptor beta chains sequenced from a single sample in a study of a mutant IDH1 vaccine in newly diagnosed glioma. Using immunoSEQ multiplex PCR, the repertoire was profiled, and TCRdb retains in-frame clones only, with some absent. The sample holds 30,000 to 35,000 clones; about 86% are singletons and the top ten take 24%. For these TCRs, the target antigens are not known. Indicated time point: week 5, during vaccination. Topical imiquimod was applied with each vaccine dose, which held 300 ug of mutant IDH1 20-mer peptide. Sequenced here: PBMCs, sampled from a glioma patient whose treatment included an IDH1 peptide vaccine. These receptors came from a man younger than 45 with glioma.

This CDR3 reads CASSYAGQGAGELFF. The CDR3 nucleotides are TGTGCCAGCAGTTACGCCGGACAGGGGGCCGGGGAGCTGTTTTTT. This chain uses TRBV6-5 with TRBJ2-2; 10 bases match TRBD1. Germline values: CDR1 MNHEY, CDR2 SVGAGI. The CDR3 has 15 residues. The V and J ends lost 2 bases and 6 bases, in that order; junction bases with no gene match: 3.

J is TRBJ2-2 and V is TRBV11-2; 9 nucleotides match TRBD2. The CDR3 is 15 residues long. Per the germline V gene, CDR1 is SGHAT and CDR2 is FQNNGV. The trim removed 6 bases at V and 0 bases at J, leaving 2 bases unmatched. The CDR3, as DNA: TGTGCCAGCAGGGCGGGGGGGGCGAACACCGGGGAGCTGTTTTTT. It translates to CASRAGGANTGELFF.